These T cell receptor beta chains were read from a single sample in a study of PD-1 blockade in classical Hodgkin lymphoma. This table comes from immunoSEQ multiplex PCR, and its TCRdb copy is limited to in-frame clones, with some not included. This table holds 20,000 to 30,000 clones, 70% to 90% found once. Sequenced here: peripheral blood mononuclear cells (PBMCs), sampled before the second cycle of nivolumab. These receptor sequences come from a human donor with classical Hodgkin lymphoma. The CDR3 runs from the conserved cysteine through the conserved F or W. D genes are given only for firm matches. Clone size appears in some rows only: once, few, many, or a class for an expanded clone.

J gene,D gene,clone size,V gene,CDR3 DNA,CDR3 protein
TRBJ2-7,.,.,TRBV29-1,TGCAGCGTTTTGGGAGTCGAGGGACGGAATTCCTACGAGCAGTACTTC,CSVLGVEGRNSYEQYF
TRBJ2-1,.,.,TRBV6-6,TGTGCCAGCAGCCGGGGTTTAGGTTACAATGAGCAGTTCTTC,CASSRGLGYNEQFF
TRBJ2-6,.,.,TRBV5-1,TGCGCCAGCAGCTCACAGGGACCTGGGGCCAACGTCCTGACTTTC,CASSSQGPGANVLTF
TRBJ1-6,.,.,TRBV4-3,TGCGCCAGCAGCCAAGATGGGGGCCCCTATAATTCACCCCTCCACTTT,CASSQDGGPYNSPLHF
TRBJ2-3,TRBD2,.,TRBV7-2,TGTGCCAGCAGCTTGGGACTAGCGGGTCTCACAGATACGCAGTATTTT,CASSLGLAGLTDTQYF
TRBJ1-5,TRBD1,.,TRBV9,TGTGCCAGCAGCGCGGGGGACAGGGGAGGACAGCCCCAGCATTTT,CASSAGDRGGQPQHF
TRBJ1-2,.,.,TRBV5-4,TGTGCCAGCAGCTCCTCTCAGGCCTTCTATGGCTACACCTTC,CASSSSQAFYGYTF
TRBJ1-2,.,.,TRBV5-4,TGTGCCAGCAGCCCGAGGCTAGACAGTATCTATGGCTACACCTTC,CASSPRLDSIYGYTF
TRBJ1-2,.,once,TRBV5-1,TGCGCCAGCAGCTTCAACGGGGATACGGCTGGCTACACCTTC,CASSFNGDTAGYTF
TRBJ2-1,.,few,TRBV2,TGTGCCAGCAGTGAGGATATCAGCTACAATGAGCAGTTCTTC,CASSEDISYNEQFF
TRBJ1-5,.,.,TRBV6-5,TGTGCCAGCAGTTACCAATCGAATCAGCCCCAGCATTTT,CASSYQSNQPQHF
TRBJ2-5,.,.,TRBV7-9,TGTGCCAGCAGCTTTAGGGGAGTCCAAGAGACCCAGTACTTC,CASSFRGVQETQYF
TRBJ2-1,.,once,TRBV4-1,TGCGCCAGCAGCAACCCCGGGCGATCCAACCGCCATGAGCAGTTCTTC,CASSNPGRSNRHEQFF
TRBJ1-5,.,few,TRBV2,TGTGCCAGCAGTCGAGGAGGGGTCAATCAGCCCCAGCATTTT,CASSRGGVNQPQHF
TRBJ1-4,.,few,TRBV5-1,TGCGCCAGCAGCGCTGGACCGGGAATCAATGAAAAACTGTTTTTT,CASSAGPGINEKLFF
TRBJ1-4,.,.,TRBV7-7,TGTGCTAGCAGCTTAGCGGTTGACAGAGACAATGAAAAACTGTTTTTT,CASSLAVDRDNEKLFF
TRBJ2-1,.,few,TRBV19,TGTGCCAGTAATACAGGGATTTCGAGAAATGAGCAGTTCTTC,CASNTGISRNEQFF
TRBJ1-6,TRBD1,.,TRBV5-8,TGTGCCAGCAGCGGACAGGGTTGGTCACCCCTCCACTTT,CASSGQGWSPLHF
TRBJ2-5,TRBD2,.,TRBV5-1,TGCGCCAGCAGCCCCGGCGGCGGGGGGGGTCAAGAGACCCAGTACTTC,CASSPGGGGGQETQYF
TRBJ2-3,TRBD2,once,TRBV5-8,TGTGCCAGCAGCCGCCCGGTTGGTAGCGGGAGCACAGATACGCAGTATTTT,CASSRPVGSGSTDTQYF
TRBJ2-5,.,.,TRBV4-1,TGCGCCAGCAGCCAAAGGGGGTTCTCAACTCTAAAGGAGACCCAGTACTTC,CASSQRGFSTLKETQYF
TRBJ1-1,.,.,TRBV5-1,TGCGCCAGCAAGGCAGGCCCTGAGGCGGACACTGAAGCTTTCTTT,CASKAGPEADTEAFF